The 10 T cell receptor beta chains below come from one sample, sequenced in a study of blood T cell repertoires in COVID-19. The repertoire was sequenced with immunoSEQ multiplex PCR; TCRdb's copy has only in-frame clones and lacks some. The sample comprises more than 300,000 clones, about 89% of which are singletons, and under 11% rests with the top ten. Material: peripheral blood. The receptors shown here come from a woman aged 25 to 45 with COVID-19, enrolled during active disease.

The chain carries TRBV9 and TRBJ1-1; TRBD1 agrees at 9 bases. CDR1 and CDR2 from the germline V gene are SGDLS and YYNGEE. J was trimmed by 6 bases and V by 1 base; bases with no gene match: 4. This CDR3 has 14 amino acids. The CDR3 region has the DNA TGTGCCAGCAGCGTAATCGGGGACAGGGCTGAAGCTTTCTTT. It encodes CASSVIGDRAEAFF.

This chain links TRBV7-9 with TRBJ2-5; the D gene is possibly TRBD2 (6 bases). Trimming took off 4 bases at V and 0 bases at J, with 15 bases between the two ends. Germline CDR1 is SEHNR and CDR2 is FQNEAQ (reference sequence). The CDR3 is made up of 16 amino acids. CDR3 in DNA: TGTGCCAGCAGCTCGGGAGCGTTTTTATACCAAGAGACCCAGTACTTC. This codes for CASSSGAFLYQETQYF.

The rearrangement joins TRBV27 to TRBJ2-7; possibly TRBD2 for D (6 bases). This CDR3 spans 13 amino acids. Looked up from germline, CDR1 is MNHEY and CDR2 is SMNVEV (reference sequence). Trimming removed 0 bases from V and 7 bases from J, with 10 bases in between. The CDR3, as DNA: TGTGCCAGCAGTTTATCTAGCGGCTGGGAGCAGTACTTC. Translating gives CASSLSSGWEQYF.

The CDR3 here is CASSLGAEATNEKLFF. Written as DNA, the CDR3 is TGTGCCAGCAGCTTGGGGGCAGAAGCAACTAATGAAAAACTGTTTTTT. This sequence joins TRBV5-6 and TRBJ1-4, with D uncertain. The CDR3 sequence is 16 residues long. V was shortened by 0 bases and J by 0 bases, with 9 bases between the two germline ends. Germline V CDR1 and CDR2: SGHDT, YYEEEE.

V and J are TRBV2 and TRBJ1-4; D ambiguous. Trimming removed 1 base from V and 8 bases from J, with 11 bases in between. The germline CDR1 and CDR2 sequences are SNHLY and FYNNEI. CDR3 length equals 14 residues. CDR3 DNA: TGTGCCAGCAGTGAAGGGACTGCGGGGGAAAAACTGTTTTTT. Translated: CASSEGTAGEKLFF. Together with reference TRBV2 and TRBJ1-4, the CDR3 gives the full variable domain: EPEVTQTPSHQVTQMGQEVILRCVPISNHLYFYWYRQILGQKVEFLVSFYNNEISEKSEIFDDQFSVERPDGSNFTLKIRSTKLEDSAMYFCASSEGTAGEKLFFGSGTQLSVL.

J is TRBJ2-7 and V is TRBV2; the D gene is possibly TRBD2 (5 bases). The germline CDR1 and CDR2 sequences are SNHLY and FYNNEI. CDR3 length: 14 amino acids. Trimming left V 0 bases short and J 3 bases short, with 9 bases between. The CDR3 is CASSEARTFYEQYF. CDR3 bases: TGTGCCAGCAGTGAAGCAAGGACTTTCTACGAGCAGTACTTC. Full variable domain (remainder filled in from reference TRBV2 and TRBJ2-7): EPEVTQTPSHQVTQMGQEVILRCVPISNHLYFYWYRQILGQKVEFLVSFYNNEISEKSEIFDDQFSVERPDGSNFTLKIRSTKLEDSAMYFCASSEARTFYEQYFGPGTRLTVT.

The genes are TRBV28 and TRBJ1-5, with D uncertain. This CDR3 has 14 amino acids. Trimming shortened V by 9 bases and J by 0 bases, and 12 bases separated the two germline ends. Germline V CDR1 and CDR2: MDHEN, SYDVKM. CDR3 DNA: TGTGCCAGTCACTGGGCAGCTAGCAATCAGCCCCAGCATTTT. This codes for CASHWAASNQPQHF.

The chain couples TRBV30 to TRBJ2-7, with D perhaps matching TRBD2 (6 bases). V lost 4 bases and J lost 0, with 10 bases in between. CDR3 length equals 13 residues. Germline V CDR1 and CDR2: GTSNPN, SVGIG (reference sequence). This CDR3 reads CAWKAGSSYEQYF. As DNA, the CDR3 is TGTGCCTGGAAGGCCGGGAGCTCCTACGAGCAGTACTTC.

The chain employs TRBV19 and TRBJ1-4; a possible D gene is TRBD1 (5 bases). The CDR3 extends over 14 amino acids. The germline gives CDR1 LNHDA, CDR2 SQIVND (reference sequence). The V and J ends lost 9 bases and 3 bases respectively, with 14 bases between them. CDR3 sequence reads: CASQHGGSNEKLFF. The CDR3 DNA follows: TGTGCCAGCCAACACGGGGGTTCTAATGAAAAACTGTTTTTT. The complete variable domain, with remaining parts taken from reference TRBV19 and TRBJ1-4, reads DGGITQSPKYLFRKEGQNVTLSCEQNLNHDAMYWYRQDPGQGLRLIYYSQIVNDFQKGDIAEGYSVSREKKESFPLTVTSAQKNPTAFYLCASQHGGSNEKLFFGSGTQLSVL.

J is TRBJ1-2 and V is TRBV4-3; maybe TRBD1 (5 bases). The CDR3 is 13 residues long. The germline CDR1 and CDR2 sequences are LGHNA and YSLEER. Trimming took 0 bases from V and 8 from J, leaving 10 bases between them. Here the CDR3 DNA reads TGCGCCAGCAGCCAAGAAGGGGTCGGAGGCTACACCTTC. Residues: CASSQEGVGGYTF.